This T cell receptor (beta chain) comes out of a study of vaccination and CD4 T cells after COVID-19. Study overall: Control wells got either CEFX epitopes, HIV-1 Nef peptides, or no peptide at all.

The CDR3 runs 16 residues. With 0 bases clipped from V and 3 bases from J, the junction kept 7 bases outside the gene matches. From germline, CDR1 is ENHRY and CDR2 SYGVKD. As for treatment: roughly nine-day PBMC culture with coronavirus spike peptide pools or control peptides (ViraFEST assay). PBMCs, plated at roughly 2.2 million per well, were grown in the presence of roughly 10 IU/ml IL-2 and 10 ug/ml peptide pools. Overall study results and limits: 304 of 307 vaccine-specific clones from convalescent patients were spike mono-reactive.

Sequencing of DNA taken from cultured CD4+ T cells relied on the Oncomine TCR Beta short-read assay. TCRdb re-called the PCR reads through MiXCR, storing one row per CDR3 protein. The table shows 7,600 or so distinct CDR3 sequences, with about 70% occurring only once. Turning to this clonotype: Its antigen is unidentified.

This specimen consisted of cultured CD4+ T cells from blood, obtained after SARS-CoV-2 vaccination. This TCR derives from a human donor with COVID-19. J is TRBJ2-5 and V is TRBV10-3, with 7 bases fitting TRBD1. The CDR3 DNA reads TGTGCCATCAGTGAGTCGAGTGGGACAGCCAAAGAGACCCAGTACTTC. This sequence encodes CAISESSGTAKETQYF.